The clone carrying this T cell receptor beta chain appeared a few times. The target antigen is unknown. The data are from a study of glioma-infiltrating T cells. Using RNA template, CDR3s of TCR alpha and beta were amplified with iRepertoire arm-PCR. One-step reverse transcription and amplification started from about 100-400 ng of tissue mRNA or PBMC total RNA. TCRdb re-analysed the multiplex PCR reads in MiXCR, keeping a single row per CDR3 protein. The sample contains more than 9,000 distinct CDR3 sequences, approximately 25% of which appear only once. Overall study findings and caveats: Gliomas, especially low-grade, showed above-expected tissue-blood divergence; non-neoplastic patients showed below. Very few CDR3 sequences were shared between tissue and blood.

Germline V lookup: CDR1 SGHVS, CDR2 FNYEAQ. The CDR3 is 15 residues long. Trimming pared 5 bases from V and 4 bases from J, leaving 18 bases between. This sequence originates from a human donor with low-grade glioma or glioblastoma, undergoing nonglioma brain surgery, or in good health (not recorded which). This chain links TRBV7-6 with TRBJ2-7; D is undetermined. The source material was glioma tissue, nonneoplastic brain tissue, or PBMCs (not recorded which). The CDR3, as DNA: TGTGCCAGCAGCCCTTCTGGGCCATTCCCATACGAGCAGTACTTC. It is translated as CASSPSGPFPYEQYF.